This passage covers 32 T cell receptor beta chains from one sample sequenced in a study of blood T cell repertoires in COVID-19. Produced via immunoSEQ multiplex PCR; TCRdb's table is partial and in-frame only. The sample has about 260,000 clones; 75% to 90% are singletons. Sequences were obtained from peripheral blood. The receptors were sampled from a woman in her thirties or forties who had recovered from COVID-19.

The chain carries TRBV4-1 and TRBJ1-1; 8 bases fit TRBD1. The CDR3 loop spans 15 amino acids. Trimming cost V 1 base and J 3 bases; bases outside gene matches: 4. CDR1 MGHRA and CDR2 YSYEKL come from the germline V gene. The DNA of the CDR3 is TGCGCCAGCAGCCAAGTTCAGGGGGCGTACACTGAAGCTTTCTTT. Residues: CASSQVQGAYTEAFF.

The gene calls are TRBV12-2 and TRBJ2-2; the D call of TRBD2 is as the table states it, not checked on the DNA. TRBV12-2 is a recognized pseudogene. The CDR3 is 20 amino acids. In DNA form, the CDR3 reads TGTGCAAGTCGCTTGCGACCCGGGGGGCGTCCCGAGTGGAACACCGGGGAGCTGTTTTTT. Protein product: CASRLRPGGRPEWNTGELFF.

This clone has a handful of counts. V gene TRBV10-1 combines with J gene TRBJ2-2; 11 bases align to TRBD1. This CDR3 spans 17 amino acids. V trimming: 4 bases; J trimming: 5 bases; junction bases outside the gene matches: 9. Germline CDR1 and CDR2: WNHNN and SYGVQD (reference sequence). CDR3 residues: CASSGSGQGDGTGELFF. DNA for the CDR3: TGCGCCAGCAGTGGGTCGGGACAGGGGGACGGGACCGGGGAGCTGTTTTTT.

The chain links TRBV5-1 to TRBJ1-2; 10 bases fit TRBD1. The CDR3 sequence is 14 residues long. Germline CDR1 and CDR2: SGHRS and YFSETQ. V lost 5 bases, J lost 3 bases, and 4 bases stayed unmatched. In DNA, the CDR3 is TGCGCCAGCAGGGAGACAGGGGGCGACTATGGCTACACCTTC. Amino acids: CASRETGGDYGYTF.

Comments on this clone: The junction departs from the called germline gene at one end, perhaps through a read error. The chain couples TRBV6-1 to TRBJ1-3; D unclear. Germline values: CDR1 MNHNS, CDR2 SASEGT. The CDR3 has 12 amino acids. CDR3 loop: CASREVRGTIYF. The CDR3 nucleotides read TGTGCCAGCAGAGAAGTGCGGGGCACCATATATTTT.

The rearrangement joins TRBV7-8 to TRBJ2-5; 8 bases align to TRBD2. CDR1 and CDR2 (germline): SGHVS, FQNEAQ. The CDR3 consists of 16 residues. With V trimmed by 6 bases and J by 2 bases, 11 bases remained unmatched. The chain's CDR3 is CASRALVAGPQETQYF. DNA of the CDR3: TGTGCCAGCAGAGCCCTCGTAGCGGGGCCACAAGAGACCCAGTACTTC.

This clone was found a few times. The DNA of the CDR3 is TGTGCCAGTAGTATTCAGGGGACGAACACTGAAGCTTTCTTT. Translation: CASSIQGTNTEAFF. This rearrangement joins TRBV19 to TRBJ1-1, with D possibly being TRBD1 (6 bases). From germline, CDR1 is LNHDA and CDR2 SQIVND (reference sequence). This CDR3 has 14 residues. V was clipped by 3 bases and J by 1 base, with 9 bases between them.

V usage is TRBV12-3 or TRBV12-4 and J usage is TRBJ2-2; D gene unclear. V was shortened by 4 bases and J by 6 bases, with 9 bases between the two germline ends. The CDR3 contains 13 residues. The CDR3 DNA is TGTGCCAGCAGTTCGCAGGCCCCCGGGGAGCTGTTTTTT. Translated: CASSSQAPGELFF.

CDR3: CASSSFGCRGCGYGYTF. The CDR3 DNA reads as TGTGCCAGCAGCTCTTTTGGGTGCAGGGGGTGCGGATATGGCTACACCTTC. The rearrangement links TRBV11-3 to TRBJ1-2; 7 nucleotides align to TRBD1. The germline V gene encodes CDR1 SGHNT and CDR2 YENEEA. The CDR3 runs 17 residues. After removal of 4 bases from V and 5 bases from J, the junction contained 16 bases not matched to a gene. Combining the CDR3 with reference TRBV11-3 and TRBJ1-2 gives the whole variable domain EAGVVQSPRYKIIEKKQPVAFWCNPISGHNTLYWYLQNLGQGPELLIRYENEEAVDDSQLPKDRFSAERLKGVDSTLKIQPAELGDSAVYLCASSSFGCRGCGYGYTFGSGTRLTVV.

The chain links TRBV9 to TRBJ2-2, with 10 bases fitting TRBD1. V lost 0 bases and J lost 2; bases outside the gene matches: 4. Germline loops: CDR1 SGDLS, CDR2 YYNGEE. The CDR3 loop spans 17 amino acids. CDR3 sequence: CASSVAGTGVNTGELFF. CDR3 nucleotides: TGTGCCAGCAGCGTAGCTGGGACAGGGGTAAACACCGGGGAGCTGTTTTTT.

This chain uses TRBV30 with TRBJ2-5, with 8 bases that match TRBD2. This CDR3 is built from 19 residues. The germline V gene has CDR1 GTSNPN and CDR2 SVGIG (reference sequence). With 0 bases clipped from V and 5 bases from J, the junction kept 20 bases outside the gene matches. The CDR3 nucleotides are TGTGCCTGGAGTGTATCGGCCCTGGATGGGGCGGGGGGTGAGGAGACCCAGTACTTC. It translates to CAWSVSALDGAGGEETQYF.

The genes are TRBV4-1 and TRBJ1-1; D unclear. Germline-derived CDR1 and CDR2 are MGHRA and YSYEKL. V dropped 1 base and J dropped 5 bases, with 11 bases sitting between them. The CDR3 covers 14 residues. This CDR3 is CASSQGRGRTEAFF. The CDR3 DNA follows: TGCGCCAGCAGCCAAGGCCGCGGGAGGACTGAAGCTTTCTTT.

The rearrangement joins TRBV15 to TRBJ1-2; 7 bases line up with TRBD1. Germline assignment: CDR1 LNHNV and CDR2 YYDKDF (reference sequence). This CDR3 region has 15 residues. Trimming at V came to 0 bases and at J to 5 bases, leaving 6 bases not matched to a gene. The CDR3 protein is CATSRDLGTEYGYTF. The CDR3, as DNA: TGTGCCACCAGCAGAGATCTCGGGACAGAGTATGGCTACACCTTC.

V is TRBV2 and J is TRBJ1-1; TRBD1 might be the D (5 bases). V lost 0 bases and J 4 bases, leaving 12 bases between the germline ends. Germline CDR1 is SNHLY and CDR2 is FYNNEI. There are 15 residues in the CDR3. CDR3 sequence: CASSEARGSGTEAFF. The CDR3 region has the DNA TGTGCCAGCAGTGAAGCCCGGGGGTCGGGCACTGAAGCTTTCTTT.

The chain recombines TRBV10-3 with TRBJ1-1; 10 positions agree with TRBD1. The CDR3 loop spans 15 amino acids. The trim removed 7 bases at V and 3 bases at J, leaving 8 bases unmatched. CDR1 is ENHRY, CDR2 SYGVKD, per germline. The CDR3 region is CAITRQGAGDTEAFF. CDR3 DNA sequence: TGTGCCATCACCAGACAGGGGGCAGGAGACACTGAAGCTTTCTTT.

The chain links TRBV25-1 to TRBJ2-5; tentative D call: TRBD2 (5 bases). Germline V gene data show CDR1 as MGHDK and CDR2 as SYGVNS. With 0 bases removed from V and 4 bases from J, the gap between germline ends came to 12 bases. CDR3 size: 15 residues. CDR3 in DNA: TGTGCCAGCAGTGAATACGAGGGCGCGGGAGAGACCCAGTACTTC. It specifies CASSEYEGAGETQYF.

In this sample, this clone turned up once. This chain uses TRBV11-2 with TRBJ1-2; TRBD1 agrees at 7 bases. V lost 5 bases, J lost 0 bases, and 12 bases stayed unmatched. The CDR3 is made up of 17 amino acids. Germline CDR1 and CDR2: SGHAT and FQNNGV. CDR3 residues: CASSLRDSWETNYGYTF. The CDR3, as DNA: TGTGCCAGCAGCCTCAGGGACAGTTGGGAGACTAACTATGGCTACACCTTC.

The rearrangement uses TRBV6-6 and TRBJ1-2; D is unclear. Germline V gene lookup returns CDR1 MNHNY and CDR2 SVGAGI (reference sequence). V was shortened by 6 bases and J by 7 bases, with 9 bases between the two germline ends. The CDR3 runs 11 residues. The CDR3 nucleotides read TGTGCCAGCAGATCCGTCGGTGGCTACACCTTC. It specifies CASRSVGGYTF.

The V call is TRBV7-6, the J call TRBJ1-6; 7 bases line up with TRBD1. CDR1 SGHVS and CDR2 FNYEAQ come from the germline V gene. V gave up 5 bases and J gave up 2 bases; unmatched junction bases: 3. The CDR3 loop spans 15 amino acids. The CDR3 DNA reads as TGTGCCAGCAGCCCCGGGACAGCCTATAATTCACCCCTCCACTTT. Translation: CASSPGTAYNSPLHF.

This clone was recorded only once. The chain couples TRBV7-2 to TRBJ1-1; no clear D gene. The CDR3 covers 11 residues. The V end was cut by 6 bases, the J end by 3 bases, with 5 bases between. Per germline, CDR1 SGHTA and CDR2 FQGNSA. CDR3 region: CASRSYTEAFF. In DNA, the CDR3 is TGTGCCAGCAGGAGCTACACTGAAGCTTTCTTT.

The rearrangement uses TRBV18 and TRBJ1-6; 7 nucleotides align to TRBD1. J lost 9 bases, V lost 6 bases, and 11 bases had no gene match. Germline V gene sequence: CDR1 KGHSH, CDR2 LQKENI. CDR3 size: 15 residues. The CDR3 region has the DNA TGTGCCAGCTCGCAGGGACAGTCACCTGGTTCACCCCTCCACTTT. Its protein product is CASSQGQSPGSPLHF.

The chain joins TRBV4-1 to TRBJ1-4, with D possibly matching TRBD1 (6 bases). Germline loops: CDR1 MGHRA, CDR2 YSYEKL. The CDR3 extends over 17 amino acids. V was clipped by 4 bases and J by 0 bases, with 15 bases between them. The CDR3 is CASSPTGSHPTNEKLFF. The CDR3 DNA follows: TGCGCCAGCAGCCCGACAGGATCCCACCCAACTAATGAAAAACTGTTTTTT.

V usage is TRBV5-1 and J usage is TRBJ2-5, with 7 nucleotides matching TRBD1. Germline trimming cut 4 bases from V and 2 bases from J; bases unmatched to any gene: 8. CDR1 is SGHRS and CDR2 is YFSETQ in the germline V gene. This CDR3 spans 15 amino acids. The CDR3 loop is CASSVTGTRQETQYF. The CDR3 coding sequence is TGCGCCAGCAGCGTGACAGGGACCCGTCAAGAGACCCAGTACTTC.

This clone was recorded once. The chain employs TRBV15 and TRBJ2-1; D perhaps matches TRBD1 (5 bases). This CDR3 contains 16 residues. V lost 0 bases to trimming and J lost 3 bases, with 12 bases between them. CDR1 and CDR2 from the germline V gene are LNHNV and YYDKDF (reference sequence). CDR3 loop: CATSRDLGAFYNEQFF. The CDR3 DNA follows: TGTGCCACCAGCAGAGATCTAGGGGCCTTCTACAATGAGCAGTTCTTC.

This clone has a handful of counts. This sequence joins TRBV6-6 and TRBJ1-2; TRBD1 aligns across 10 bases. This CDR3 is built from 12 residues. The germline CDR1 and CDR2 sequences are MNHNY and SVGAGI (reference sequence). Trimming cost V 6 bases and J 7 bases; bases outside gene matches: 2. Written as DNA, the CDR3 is TGTGCCAGCAGGGGACAGGGGTCTGGCTACACCTTC. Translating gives CASRGQGSGYTF.

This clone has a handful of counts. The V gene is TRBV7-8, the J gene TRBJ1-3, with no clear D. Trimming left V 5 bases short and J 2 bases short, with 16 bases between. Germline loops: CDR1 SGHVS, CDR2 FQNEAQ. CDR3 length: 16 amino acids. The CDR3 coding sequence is TGTGCCAGCAGCCCCCGTGGAGGAGACCCTGGAAACACCATATATTTT. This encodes CASSPRGGDPGNTIYF.

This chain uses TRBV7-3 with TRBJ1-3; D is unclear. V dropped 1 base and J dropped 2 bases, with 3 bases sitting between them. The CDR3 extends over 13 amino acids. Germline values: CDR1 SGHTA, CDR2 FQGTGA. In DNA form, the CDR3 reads TGTGCCAGCAGCTTAATAACTGGAAACACCATATATTTT. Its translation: CASSLITGNTIYF.

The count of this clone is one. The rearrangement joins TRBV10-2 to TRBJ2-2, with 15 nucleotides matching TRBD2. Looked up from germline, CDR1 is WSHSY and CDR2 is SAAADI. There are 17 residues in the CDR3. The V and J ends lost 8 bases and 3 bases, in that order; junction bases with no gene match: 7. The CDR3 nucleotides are TGCGCCAGCGACAGGACTAGCGGGGGGGCCGACACCGGGGAGCTGTTTTTT. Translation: CASDRTSGGADTGELFF.

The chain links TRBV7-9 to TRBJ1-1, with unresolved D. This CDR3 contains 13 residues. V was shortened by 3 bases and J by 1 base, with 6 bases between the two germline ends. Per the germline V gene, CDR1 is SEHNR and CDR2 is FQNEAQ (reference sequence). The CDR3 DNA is TGTGCCAGCAGCTTCCGACAGAACACTGAAGCTTTCTTT. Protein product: CASSFRQNTEAFF.

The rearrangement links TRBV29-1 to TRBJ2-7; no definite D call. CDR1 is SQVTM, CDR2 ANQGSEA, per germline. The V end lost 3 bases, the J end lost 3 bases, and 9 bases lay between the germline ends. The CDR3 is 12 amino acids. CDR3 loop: CSVEISRYEQYF. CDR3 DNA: TGCAGCGTTGAGATCAGTCGCTACGAGCAGTACTTC.

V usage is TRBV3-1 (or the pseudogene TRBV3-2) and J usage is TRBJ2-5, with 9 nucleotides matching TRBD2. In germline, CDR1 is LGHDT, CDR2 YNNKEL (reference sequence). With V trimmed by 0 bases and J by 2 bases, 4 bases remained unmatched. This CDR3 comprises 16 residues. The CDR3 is CASSQDKTSGQETQYF. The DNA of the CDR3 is TGTGCCAGCAGCCAAGACAAGACTAGCGGTCAAGAGACCCAGTACTTC.

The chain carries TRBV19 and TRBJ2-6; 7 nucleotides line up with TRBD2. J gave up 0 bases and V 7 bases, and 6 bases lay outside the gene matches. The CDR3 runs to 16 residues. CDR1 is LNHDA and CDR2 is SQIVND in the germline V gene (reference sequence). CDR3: CASNPRGVSGANVLTF. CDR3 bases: TGTGCCAGTAACCCCCGGGGGGTCTCTGGGGCCAACGTCCTGACTTTC.